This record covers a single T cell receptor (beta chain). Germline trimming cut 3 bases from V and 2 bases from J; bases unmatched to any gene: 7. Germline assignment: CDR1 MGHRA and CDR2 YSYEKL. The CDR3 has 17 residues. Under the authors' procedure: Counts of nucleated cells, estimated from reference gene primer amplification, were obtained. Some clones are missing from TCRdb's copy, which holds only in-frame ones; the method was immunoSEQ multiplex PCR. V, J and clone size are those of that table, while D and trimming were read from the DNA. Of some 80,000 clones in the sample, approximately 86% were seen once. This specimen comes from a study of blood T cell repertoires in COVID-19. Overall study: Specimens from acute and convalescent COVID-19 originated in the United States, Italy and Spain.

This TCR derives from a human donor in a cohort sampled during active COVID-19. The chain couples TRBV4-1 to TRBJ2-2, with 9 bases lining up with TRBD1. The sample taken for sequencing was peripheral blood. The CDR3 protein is CASSQTTGGINTGELFF. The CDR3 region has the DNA TGCGCCAGCAGCCAGACTACAGGGGGCATTAACACCGGGGAGCTGTTTTTT.